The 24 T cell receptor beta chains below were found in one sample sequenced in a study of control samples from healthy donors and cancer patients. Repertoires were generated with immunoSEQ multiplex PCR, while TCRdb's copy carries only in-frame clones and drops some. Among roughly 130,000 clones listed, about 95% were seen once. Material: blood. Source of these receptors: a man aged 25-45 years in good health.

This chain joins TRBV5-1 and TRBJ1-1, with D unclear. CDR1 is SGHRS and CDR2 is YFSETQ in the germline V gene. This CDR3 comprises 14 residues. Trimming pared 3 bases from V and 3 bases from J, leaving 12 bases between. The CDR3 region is CASSSDGVDTEAFF. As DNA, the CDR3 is TGCGCCAGCAGCTCTGACGGGGTGGACACTGAAGCTTTCTTT.

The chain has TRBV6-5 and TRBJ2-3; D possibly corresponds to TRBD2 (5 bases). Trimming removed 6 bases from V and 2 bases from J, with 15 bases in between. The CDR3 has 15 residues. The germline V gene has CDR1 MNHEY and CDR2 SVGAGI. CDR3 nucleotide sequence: TGTGCCAGCAGCAGGACCGGGGAAAACACAGATACGCAGTATTTT. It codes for CASSRTGENTDTQYF.

CDR3 amino acids: CASREQANSNQPQHF. The CDR3 region has the DNA TGTGCCAGCAGGGAGCAGGCCAATAGCAATCAGCCCCAGCATTTT. The rearrangement joins TRBV6-5 to TRBJ1-5, with D hard to call. V was trimmed by 6 bases and J by 0 bases, leaving 12 bases between them. Germline CDR1 MNHEY, CDR2 SVGAGI. CDR3 length: 15 residues.

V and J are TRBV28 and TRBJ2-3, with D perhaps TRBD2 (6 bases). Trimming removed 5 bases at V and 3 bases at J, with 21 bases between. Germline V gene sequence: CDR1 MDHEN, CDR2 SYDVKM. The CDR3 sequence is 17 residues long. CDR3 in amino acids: CASSPPQTYGRTDTQYF. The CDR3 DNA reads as TGTGCCAGCAGTCCGCCCCAGACGTACGGGAGAACAGATACGCAGTATTTT. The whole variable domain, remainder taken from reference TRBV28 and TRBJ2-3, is DVKVTQSSRYLVKRTGEKVFLECVQDMDHENMFWYRQDPGLGLRLIYFSYDVKMKEKGDIPEGYSVSREKKERFSLILESASTNQTSMYLCASSPPQTYGRTDTQYFGPGTRLTVL.

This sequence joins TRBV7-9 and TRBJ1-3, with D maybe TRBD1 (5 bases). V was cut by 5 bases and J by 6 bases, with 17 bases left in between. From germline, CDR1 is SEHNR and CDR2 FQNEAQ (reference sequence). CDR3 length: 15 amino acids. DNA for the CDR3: TGTGCCAGCAGCCTACCACGGGACGCCTTAAACACCATATATTTT. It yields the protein CASSLPRDALNTIYF.

The CDR3 reads CASSAAPNTGELFF. CDR3 nucleotides: TGTGCCAGCAGCGCGGCTCCGAACACCGGGGAGCTGTTTTTT. The chain couples TRBV9 to TRBJ2-2; D uncertain. The germline V gene encodes CDR1 SGDLS and CDR2 YYNGEE. Trimming removed 3 bases at V and 0 bases at J, with 6 bases between. The CDR3 totals 14 residues.

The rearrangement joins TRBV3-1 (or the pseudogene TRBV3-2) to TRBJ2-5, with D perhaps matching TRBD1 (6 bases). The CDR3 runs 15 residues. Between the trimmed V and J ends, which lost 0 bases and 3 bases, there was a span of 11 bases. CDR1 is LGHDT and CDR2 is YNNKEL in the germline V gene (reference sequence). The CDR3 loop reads CASSQDLAGEETQYF. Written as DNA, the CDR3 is TGTGCCAGCAGCCAAGATCTGGCAGGGGAAGAGACCCAGTACTTC.

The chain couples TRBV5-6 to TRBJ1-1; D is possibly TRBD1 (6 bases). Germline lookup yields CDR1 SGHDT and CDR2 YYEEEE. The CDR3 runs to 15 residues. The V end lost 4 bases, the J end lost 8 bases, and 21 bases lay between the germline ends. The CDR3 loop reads CASSPPWGRSSEAFF. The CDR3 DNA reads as TGTGCCAGCAGCCCGCCGTGGGGGCGGAGTTCCGAAGCTTTCTTT.

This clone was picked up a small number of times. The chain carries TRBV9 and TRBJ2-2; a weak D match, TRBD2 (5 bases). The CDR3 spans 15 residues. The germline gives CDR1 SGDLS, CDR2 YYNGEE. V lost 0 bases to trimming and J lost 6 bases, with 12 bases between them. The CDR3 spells CASSVEWERPGELFF. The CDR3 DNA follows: TGTGCCAGCAGCGTAGAGTGGGAGAGACCCGGGGAGCTGTTTTTT.

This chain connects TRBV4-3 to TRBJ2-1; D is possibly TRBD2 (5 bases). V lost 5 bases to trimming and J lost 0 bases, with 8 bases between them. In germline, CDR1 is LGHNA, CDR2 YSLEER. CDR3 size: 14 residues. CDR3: CASSEGSSYNEQFF. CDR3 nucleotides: TGCGCCAGCAGCGAGGGAAGCTCCTACAATGAGCAGTTCTTC.

Here the CDR3 reads CASSQDRVGYEQYF. CDR3 DNA: TGCGCCAGCAGCCAAGACAGGGTGGGCTACGAGCAGTACTTC. The chain is built from TRBV4-1 and TRBJ2-7; D perhaps matches TRBD1 (5 bases). Germline V gives CDR1 MGHRA, CDR2 YSYEKL. This CDR3 contains 14 residues. Trimming removed 0 bases from V and 3 bases from J, with 9 bases in between.

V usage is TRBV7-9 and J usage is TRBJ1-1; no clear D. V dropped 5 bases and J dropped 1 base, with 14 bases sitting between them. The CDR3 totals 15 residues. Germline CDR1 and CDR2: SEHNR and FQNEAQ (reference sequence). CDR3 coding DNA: TGTGCCAGCAGCCCCCGAGGACGGTCGAACACTGAAGCTTTCTTT. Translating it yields CASSPRGRSNTEAFF.

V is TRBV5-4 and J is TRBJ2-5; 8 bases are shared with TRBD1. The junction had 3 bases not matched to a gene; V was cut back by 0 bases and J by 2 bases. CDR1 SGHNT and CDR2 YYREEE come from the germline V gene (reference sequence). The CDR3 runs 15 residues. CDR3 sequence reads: CASSLGRGRQETQYF. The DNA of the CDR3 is TGTGCCAGCAGCTTGGGCAGGGGGCGTCAAGAGACCCAGTACTTC. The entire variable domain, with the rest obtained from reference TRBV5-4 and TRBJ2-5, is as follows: ETGVTQSPTHLIKTRGQQVTLRCSSQSGHNTVSWYQQALGQGPQFIFQYYREEENGRGNFPPRFSGLQFPNYSSELNVNALELDDSALYLCASSLGRGRQETQYFGPGTRLLVL.

In nucleotides, the CDR3 is TGTGCCAGCAGCCCAGTATACAGGGCGTCCTATGGCTACACCTTC. Residues: CASSPVYRASYGYTF. V usage is TRBV11-2 and J usage is TRBJ1-2; TRBD1 is a possible D gene (6 bases). CDR1 and CDR2 from the germline V gene are SGHAT and FQNNGV. This CDR3 has 15 amino acids. V lost 5 bases and J lost 4, with 17 bases in between.

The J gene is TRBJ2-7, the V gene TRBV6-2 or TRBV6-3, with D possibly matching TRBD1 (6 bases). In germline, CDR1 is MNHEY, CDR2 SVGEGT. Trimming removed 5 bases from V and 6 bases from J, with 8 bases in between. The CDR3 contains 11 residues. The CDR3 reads CASSQGSEQYF. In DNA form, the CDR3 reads TGTGCCAGCAGTCAGGGGTCCGAGCAGTACTTC.

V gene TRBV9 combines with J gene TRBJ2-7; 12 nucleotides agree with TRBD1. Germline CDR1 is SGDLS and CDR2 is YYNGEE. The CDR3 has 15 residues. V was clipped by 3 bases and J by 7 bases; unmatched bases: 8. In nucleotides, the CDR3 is TGTGCCAGCAGCGCCCCGGGACAGGGGGCGCGTGAGCAGTACTTC. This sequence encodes CASSAPGQGAREQYF.

Here the CDR3 reads CASSQGIMRDDTEAFF. The CDR3 bases are TGTGCCAGCAGCCAAGGTATCATGCGGGACGACACTGAAGCTTTCTTT. The chain recombines TRBV3-1 (or the pseudogene TRBV3-2) with TRBJ1-1; D is possibly TRBD1 (5 bases). Germline V gene sequence: CDR1 LGHDT, CDR2 YNNKEL (reference sequence). This CDR3 contains 16 residues. V lost 1 base and J lost 3, with 15 bases in between.

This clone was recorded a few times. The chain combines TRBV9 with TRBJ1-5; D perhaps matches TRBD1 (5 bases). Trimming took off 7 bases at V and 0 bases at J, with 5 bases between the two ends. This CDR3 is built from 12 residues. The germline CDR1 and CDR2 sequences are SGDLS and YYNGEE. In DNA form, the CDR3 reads TGTGCCAGCGGGGGTAGCAATCAGCCCCAGCATTTT. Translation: CASGGSNQPQHF.

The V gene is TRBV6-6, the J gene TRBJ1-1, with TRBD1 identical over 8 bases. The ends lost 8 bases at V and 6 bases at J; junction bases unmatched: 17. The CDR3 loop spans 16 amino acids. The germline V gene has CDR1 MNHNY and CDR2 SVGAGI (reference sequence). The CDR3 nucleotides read TGTGCCAGCCAACTCTCCGGGACAGGCGGAGGCGCTGAAGCTTTCTTT. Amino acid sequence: CASQLSGTGGGAEAFF.

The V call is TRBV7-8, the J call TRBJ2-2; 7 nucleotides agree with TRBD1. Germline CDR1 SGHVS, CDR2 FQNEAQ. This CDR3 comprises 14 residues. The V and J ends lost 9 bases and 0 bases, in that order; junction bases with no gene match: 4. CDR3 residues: CASSGGPNTGELFF. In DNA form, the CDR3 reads TGTGCCAGTTCAGGGGGACCGAACACCGGGGAGCTGTTTTTT.

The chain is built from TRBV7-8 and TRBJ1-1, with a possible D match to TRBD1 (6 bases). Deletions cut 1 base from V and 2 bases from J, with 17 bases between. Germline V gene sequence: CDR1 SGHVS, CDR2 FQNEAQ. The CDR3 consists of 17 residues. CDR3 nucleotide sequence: TGTGCCAGCAGCTTAGTCAGGGCCAGGGGTATAAACACTGAAGCTTTCTTT. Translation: CASSLVRARGINTEAFF.

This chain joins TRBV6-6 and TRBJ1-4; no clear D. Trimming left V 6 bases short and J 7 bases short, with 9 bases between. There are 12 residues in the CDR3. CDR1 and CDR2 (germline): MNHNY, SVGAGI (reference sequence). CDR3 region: CASRDGSEKLFF. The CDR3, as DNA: TGTGCCAGCAGGGATGGAAGTGAAAAACTGTTTTTT.

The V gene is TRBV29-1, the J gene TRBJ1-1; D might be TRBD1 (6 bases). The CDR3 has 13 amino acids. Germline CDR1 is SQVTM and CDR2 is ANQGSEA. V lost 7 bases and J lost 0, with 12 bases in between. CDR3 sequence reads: CSADSPLNTEAFF. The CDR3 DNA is TGCAGCGCGGACAGCCCATTGAACACTGAAGCTTTCTTT.

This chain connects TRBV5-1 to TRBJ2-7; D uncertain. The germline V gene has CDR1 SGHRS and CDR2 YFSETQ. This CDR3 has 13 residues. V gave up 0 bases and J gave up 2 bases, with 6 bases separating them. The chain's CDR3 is CASSLDGAYEQYF. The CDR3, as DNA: TGCGCCAGCAGCTTGGACGGAGCCTACGAGCAGTACTTC.